The 5 T cell receptor beta chains in this list originate from one sample, sequenced in a study of Ad26.COV2.S vaccination and SARS-CoV-2 variants (dated by TCRdb to the early 2020s). The treatment or condition label on this specimen signifies: 15 to 20 received Ad26.COV2.S at low or high dose, single or two shots; roughly 5 received placebo; per-sample allocation not given. For vaccine and placebo recipients, the sequenced repertoires came from samples collected on day 63 after the first injection. The receptor library was made with the immunoSEQ multiplex PCR assay. As stored in TCRdb, this immuneACCESS dataset retains in-frame rearrangements with V and J assigned. A fraction of the clones does not appear; measured against another copy, unresolved V genes explain less than half of the discrepancy, and the remainder lacks a known reason. The sample profile shows 400,000 to 500,000 clones; around 89% of them were found once. The ten largest make up 3.6% of the sample.

Material: peripheral blood, obtained in a trial of Ad26.COV2.S vaccine versus placebo. Receptors originate from a person aged 18-60 years who received the Ad26.COV2.S COVID-19 vaccine or a placebo.

V is TRBV19 and J is TRBJ2-5; the match to TRBD2 covers 13 bases. CDR1 is LNHDA, CDR2 SQIVND, per germline (reference sequence). This CDR3 has 15 amino acids. V shed 5 bases and J 5 bases; nucleotides not matched to a gene: 5. This CDR3 reads CASSPGLAGVETQYF. The CDR3 DNA is TGTGCCAGTAGTCCCGGACTAGCGGGGGTTGAGACCCAGTACTTC.

This clone has just one count. The chain carries TRBV10-2 and TRBJ2-7, with a weak D call TRBD1 (6 bases). Trimming stripped 3 bases from V and 4 bases from J, with 13 bases between. The CDR3 has 14 residues. CDR1 WSHSY and CDR2 SAAADI come from the germline V gene. This CDR3 is CASSESYRVYEQYF. CDR3 coding DNA: TGCGCCAGCAGTGAAAGTTACAGGGTTTACGAGCAGTACTTC.

This sequence joins TRBV5-1 and TRBJ2-7; D is undetermined. This CDR3 spans 14 amino acids. Germline loops: CDR1 SGHRS, CDR2 YFSETQ. V lost 0 bases to trimming and J lost 5 bases, with 12 bases between them. CDR3: CASSLAGLRNEQYF. The CDR3 DNA is TGCGCCAGCAGCTTGGCCGGCCTCAGGAACGAGCAGTACTTC.

This rearrangement joins TRBV5-1 to TRBJ2-7, with a possible D match to TRBD1 (6 bases). V lost 3 bases and J 2 bases, leaving 12 bases between the germline ends. This CDR3 comprises 14 residues. Germline V lookup: CDR1 SGHRS, CDR2 YFSETQ. CDR3 sequence (DNA): TGCGCCAGCAGCTCCCAGACAGGACCCTACGAGCAGTACTTC. This translates into CASSSQTGPYEQYF.

This chain uses TRBV5-4 with TRBJ2-7; no definite D call. V gave up 2 bases and J gave up 6 bases, with 24 bases separating them. Germline CDR1 SGHNT, CDR2 YYREEE (reference sequence). The CDR3 contains 17 residues. The DNA of the CDR3 is TGTGCCAGCAGCTTCGGGTCCGGCCGACAACGAATCCGCGAGCAGTACTTC. Protein product: CASSFGSGRQRIREQYF.